These 3 T cell receptor beta chains were all obtained from the same sample, sequenced in a study of cytomegalovirus exposure and HLA in healthy donors. Primers: 60 Vbeta forward and 13 Jbeta reverse. Measured with immunoSEQ multiplex PCR; TCRdb has only the in-frame clones, and not every one. The sample holds about 120,000 clones, approximately 58% seen once. Sequenced sample: PBMCs. The origin of the receptors is a woman aged 25 to 39 in good health and CMV-seronegative.

The rearrangement links TRBV7-9 to TRBJ1-1; D gene unclear. This CDR3 spans 15 amino acids. CDR1 SEHNR and CDR2 FQNEAQ come from the germline V gene (reference sequence). The V and J ends lost 1 base and 1 base respectively, with 10 bases between them. The CDR3 sequence is CASSLGEVGNTEAFF. The CDR3 bases are TGTGCCAGCAGCTTAGGGGAGGTTGGGAACACTGAAGCTTTCTTT.

The J gene is TRBJ2-1, the V gene TRBV6-1; D is perhaps TRBD1 (6 bases). This CDR3 contains 15 residues. The ends were cut back, 2 bases at V and 7 bases at J, with 15 bases in the middle. Germline V gene sequence: CDR1 MNHNS, CDR2 SASEGT. For the CDR3, the DNA is TGTGCCAGCAGTGAACCGAGATTAACAGGGAATGAGCAGTTCTTC. Translated, it gives CASSEPRLTGNEQFF.

The genes are TRBV30 and TRBJ2-7, with D possibly being TRBD2 (6 bases). V lost 3 bases and J lost 4, with 19 bases in between. This CDR3 region has 15 residues. The germline gives CDR1 GTSNPN, CDR2 SVGIG (reference sequence). The CDR3 reads CAWSPDTGTPYEQYF. DNA of the CDR3: TGTGCCTGGAGCCCTGATACCGGGACTCCTTACGAGCAGTACTTC. Using reference TRBV30 and TRBJ2-7 for the parts outside the CDR3, the full variable domain is SQTIHQWPATLVQPVGSPLSLECTVEGTSNPNLYWYRQAAGRGLQLLFYSVGIGQISSEVPQNLSASRPQDRQFILSSKKLLLSDSGFYLCAWSPDTGTPYEQYFGPGTRLTVT.